What follows are 14 T cell receptor beta chains derived from one specimen sequenced in a study of STAT3 mutations in large granular lymphocyte leukemia. No antigens are known for them. Study results and caveats: Every T-cell large granular lymphocyte leukemia patient had at least one immunodominant TCR beta clonotype.

Measured with immunoSEQ multiplex PCR; TCRdb has only the in-frame clones, and not every one. The sample lists fewer than 1,500 clones, under 75% occurring once. Sequencing was done on a sample of peripheral blood mononuclear cells. These receptors all stem from a woman in her 70s with T-cell large granular lymphocyte leukemia. Some clones in this sample may be carry-over from other donors' samples.

The genes are TRBV6-5 and TRBJ2-1; 15 positions match TRBD2. Germline CDR1 is MNHEY and CDR2 is SVGAGI. The CDR3 sequence is 15 residues long. V was pared by 7 bases and J by 8 bases, with 6 bases of the junction left unmatched. The CDR3 here is CASIRTSGGAYEQFF. The CDR3 bases are TGTGCCAGCATTCGGACTAGCGGGGGGGCATATGAGCAGTTCTTC.

This clone appeared a few times. The chain joins TRBV19 to TRBJ1-1; possibly TRBD1 for D (5 bases). With 2 bases removed from V and 1 base from J, the gap between germline ends came to 11 bases. The CDR3 runs to 15 residues. CDR1 is LNHDA, CDR2 SQIVND, per germline (reference sequence). CDR3 amino acids: CASSIQGGSNTEAFF. Written as DNA, the CDR3 is TGTGCCAGTAGTATACAGGGAGGGTCGAACACTGAAGCTTTCTTT.

In nucleotides, the CDR3 is TGTGCCAGCAGCGAACAGGGGAGCACTGAAGCTTTCTTT. Residues: CASSEQGSTEAFF. The chain uses TRBV7-2 and TRBJ1-1; TRBD1 agrees at 7 bases. The CDR3 is 13 residues long. The germline V gene encodes CDR1 SGHTA and CDR2 FQGNSA. Losses at the gene ends were 5 bases for V and 4 bases for J; bases not matched to a gene: 4.

CDR3 sequence: CAWSVSGNTIYF. For the CDR3, the DNA is TGTGCCTGGAGTGTATCTGGAAACACCATATATTTT. The V and J genes are TRBV30 and TRBJ1-3, with unresolved D. Germline lookup yields CDR1 GTSNPN and CDR2 SVGIG (reference sequence). The length of the CDR3 is 12 residues. The V and J ends lost 0 bases and 1 base respectively, with 1 base between them.

This clone appeared a few times. CDR3 DNA: TGTGCCAGCAGTCGGACAGAAAATTCACCCCTCCACTTT. Its protein is CASSRTENSPLHF. J is TRBJ1-6 and V is TRBV27; D perhaps matches TRBD1 (6 bases). Germline CDR1 reads MNHEY; CDR2 reads SMNVEV (reference sequence). The CDR3 loop spans 13 amino acids. Deletions cut 5 bases from V and 7 bases from J, with 9 bases between.

This clone was seen a few times. The V and J genes are TRBV29-1 and TRBJ2-5; the D gene is possibly TRBD1 (5 bases). V gave up 7 bases and J gave up 5 bases, with 20 bases separating them. This CDR3 spans 14 amino acids. Germline V gene lookup returns CDR1 SQVTM and CDR2 ANQGSEA. In nucleotides, the CDR3 is TGCAGCGGGGTTGCAGGGTCAGGTACGGAGACCCAGTACTTC. Translation gives CSGVAGSGTETQYF.

In this sample, this clone turned up a few times. This chain links TRBV4-1 with TRBJ2-1, with 8 bases fitting TRBD2. Germline CDR1 reads MGHRA; CDR2 reads YSYEKL. Germline trimming cut 0 bases from V and 1 base from J; bases unmatched to any gene: 8. The CDR3 has 18 residues. The CDR3 DNA sequence: TGCGCCAGCAGCCAAGATCTCGGGGGGGCGCTATCCTACAATGAGCAGTTCTTC. Protein product: CASSQDLGGALSYNEQFF.

The chain combines TRBV5-1 with TRBJ1-2, with TRBD1 matching over 8 bases. CDR3 length: 16 residues. After removal of 0 bases from V and 4 bases from J, the junction contained 8 bases not matched to a gene. Germline CDR1 is SGHRS and CDR2 is YFSETQ. The DNA of the CDR3 is TGCGCCAGCAGCTTGGCTTCAGGGGGCGCCGGCTATGGCTACACCTTC. Its protein product is CASSLASGGAGYGYTF. Full variable domain (missing parts from reference TRBV5-1 and TRBJ1-2): KAGVTQTPRYLIKTRGQQVTLSCSPISGHRSVSWYQQTPGQGLQFLFEYFSETQRNKGNFPGRFSGRQFSNSRSEMNVSTLELGDSALYLCASSLASGGAGYGYTFGSGTRLTVV.

The CDR3 DNA reads as TGTGCCAGCTCACCGTTTGGGGGGCAGGTTGGTCAGCCCCAGCATTTT. Residues: CASSPFGGQVGQPQHF. This rearrangement joins TRBV18 to TRBJ1-5, with a tentative D call TRBD1 (6 bases). Looked up from germline, CDR1 is KGHSH and CDR2 is LQKENI. The CDR3 totals 16 residues. V was cut by 3 bases and J by 6 bases, with 18 bases left in between.

The rearrangement uses TRBV5-4 and TRBJ2-7; no clear D. The CDR3 is 16 amino acids. From germline, CDR1 is SGHNT and CDR2 YYREEE (reference sequence). V was shortened by 1 base and J by 0 bases, with 14 bases between the two germline ends. In DNA form, the CDR3 reads TGTGCCAGCAGCTTGAGATCCCCTGCACCCTCCTACGAGCAGTACTTC. It translates to CASSLRSPAPSYEQYF.

The chain recombines TRBV27 with TRBJ1-6; TRBD1 matches at 12 bases. CDR1 and CDR2 from the germline V gene are MNHEY and SMNVEV (reference sequence). The J segment lost 10 bases and the V segment lost 2 bases, leaving 12 bases of the junction unmatched. The CDR3 runs 18 residues. The CDR3 coding sequence is TGTGCCAGCAGTTTAGGGAGTGGGACAGGGGGCGCGTTGTCACCCCTCCACTTT. Its protein product is CASSLGSGTGGALSPLHF.

The gene calls are TRBV19 and TRBJ2-5, with 8 positions matching TRBD1. The CDR3 has 13 residues. Germline CDR1 LNHDA, CDR2 SQIVND (reference sequence). V lost 8 bases to trimming and J lost 1 base; unmatched junction nucleotides: 3. The CDR3 region has the DNA TGTGCCAGTCGAGGACAGGGCCAAGAGACCCAGTACTTC. Encoded protein: CASRGQGQETQYF.

This chain connects TRBV6-5 to TRBJ1-2; D unresolved. V lost 8 bases and J 6 bases, leaving 4 bases between the germline ends. In germline, CDR1 is MNHEY, CDR2 SVGAGI. The CDR3 has 9 residues. The CDR3 coding sequence is TGTGCCAGCCTAGATGGCTACACCTTC. The encoded protein is CASLDGYTF.

This clone was seen only a few times. CDR3 sequence: CASSDSVSYFTEAFF. The CDR3 nucleotides read TGTGCCAGCAGTGATTCGGTGTCCTATTTCACTGAAGCTTTCTTT. This sequence joins TRBV25-1 and TRBJ1-1, with no clear D. CDR3 length: 15 residues. Germline lookup yields CDR1 MGHDK and CDR2 SYGVNS. The germline V and J ends were trimmed by 3 bases and 4 bases, with 15 bases remaining between them.